This T cell receptor beta chain came from a study of PD-1 blockade in classical Hodgkin lymphoma. Germline V gene data show CDR1 as MNHNY and CDR2 as SVGAGI (reference sequence). Trimming took off 0 bases at V and 4 bases at J, with 12 bases between the two ends. The CDR3 contains 16 residues. This table comes from immunoSEQ multiplex PCR, and its TCRdb copy is limited to in-frame clones, with some not included. The table lists some 100,000 clones, roughly 92% of them singletons. All trial patients relapsed after autologous stem cell transplantation. Sequencing was performed on peripheral blood mononuclear cells (PBMCs), taken at baseline. This chain links TRBV6-6 with TRBJ2-2; D possibly corresponds to TRBD2 (5 bases). This clonotype was sampled from a human donor with classical Hodgkin lymphoma. CDR3: CASSYSSGAFTGELFF. In DNA, the CDR3 is TGTGCCAGCAGTTACTCAAGCGGAGCCTTCACCGGGGAGCTGTTTTTT.